This record covers a single TCR beta chain. The record originates from a study of CD8+ T cells in alopecia areata. As to treatment: oral pan-JAK inhibitor, 5-10 mg twice daily. cDNA prepared by RNA extraction and subsequent reverse transcription served as the template for sequencing. Profiling relied on immunoSEQ multiplex PCR, and the TCRdb table lists in-frame clones only, not all of them. The sample has about 200,000 clones; under 40% are singletons. V lost 9 bases, J lost 6 bases, and 10 bases stayed unmatched. Germline V gives CDR1 ENHRY, CDR2 SYGVKD. This CDR3 spans 13 amino acids. The sequence came from a human donor with alopecia areata. Sequencing was performed on CD4+ T cells sorted from blood, taken between weeks 30 and 35, from a patient treated with tofacitinib. This sequence joins TRBV10-3 and TRBJ1-1; 7 bases fit TRBD1. CDR3 in amino acids: CAMGDRDGAEAFF. Written as DNA, the CDR3 is TGTGCCATGGGAGACAGGGATGGGGCTGAAGCTTTCTTT.